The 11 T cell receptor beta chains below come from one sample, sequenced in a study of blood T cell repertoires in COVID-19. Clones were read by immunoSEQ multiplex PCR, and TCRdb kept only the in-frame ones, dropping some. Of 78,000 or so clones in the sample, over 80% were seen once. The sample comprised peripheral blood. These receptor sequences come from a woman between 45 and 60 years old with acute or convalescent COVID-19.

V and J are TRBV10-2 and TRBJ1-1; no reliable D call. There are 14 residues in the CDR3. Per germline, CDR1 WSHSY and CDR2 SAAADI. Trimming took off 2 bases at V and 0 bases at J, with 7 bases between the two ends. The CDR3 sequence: CASSEGQLNTEAFF. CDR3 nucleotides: TGCGCCAGCAGTGAGGGGCAGTTGAACACTGAAGCTTTCTTT.

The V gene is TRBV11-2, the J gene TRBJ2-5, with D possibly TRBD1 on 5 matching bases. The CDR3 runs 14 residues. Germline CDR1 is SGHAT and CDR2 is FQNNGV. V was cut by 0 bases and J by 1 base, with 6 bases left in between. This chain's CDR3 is CASSLDRAQETQYF. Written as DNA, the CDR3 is TGTGCCAGCAGCTTAGACAGGGCCCAAGAGACCCAGTACTTC.

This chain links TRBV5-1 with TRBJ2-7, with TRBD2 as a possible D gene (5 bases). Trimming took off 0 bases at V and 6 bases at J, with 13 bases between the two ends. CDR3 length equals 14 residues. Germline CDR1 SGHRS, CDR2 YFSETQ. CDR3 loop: CASSLGVGGGEQYF. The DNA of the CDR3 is TGCGCCAGCAGCTTGGGGGTTGGAGGAGGCGAGCAGTACTTC.

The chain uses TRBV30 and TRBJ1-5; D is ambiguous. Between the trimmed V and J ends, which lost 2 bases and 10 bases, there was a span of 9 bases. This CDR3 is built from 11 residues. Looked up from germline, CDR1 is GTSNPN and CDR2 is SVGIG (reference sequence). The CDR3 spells CAWSNSGPQHF. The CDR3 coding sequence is TGTGCCTGGAGTAACTCGGGACCCCAGCATTTT.

The chain's CDR3 is CASSQTTAGVQETQYF. CDR3 nucleotide sequence: TGCGCCAGCAGCCAAACCACAGCGGGAGTCCAAGAGACCCAGTACTTC. The gene calls are TRBV4-1 and TRBJ2-5; 8 bases fit TRBD2. V was clipped by 2 bases and J by 1 base; unmatched bases: 6. Germline V CDR1 and CDR2: MGHRA, YSYEKL. This CDR3 comprises 16 residues.

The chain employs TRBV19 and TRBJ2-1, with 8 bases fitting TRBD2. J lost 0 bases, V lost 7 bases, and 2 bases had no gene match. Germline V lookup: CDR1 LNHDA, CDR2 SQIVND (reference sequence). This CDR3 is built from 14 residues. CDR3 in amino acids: CASKRGTSYNEQFF. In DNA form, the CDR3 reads TGTGCCAGTAAGCGGGGGACCTCCTACAATGAGCAGTTCTTC.

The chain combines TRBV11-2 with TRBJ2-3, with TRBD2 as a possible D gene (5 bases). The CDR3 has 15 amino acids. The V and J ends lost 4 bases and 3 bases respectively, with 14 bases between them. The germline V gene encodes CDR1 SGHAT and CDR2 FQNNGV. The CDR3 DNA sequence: TGTGCCAGCAGCTCAGAGTTGGTAGCGACAGATACGCAGTATTTT. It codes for CASSSELVATDTQYF.

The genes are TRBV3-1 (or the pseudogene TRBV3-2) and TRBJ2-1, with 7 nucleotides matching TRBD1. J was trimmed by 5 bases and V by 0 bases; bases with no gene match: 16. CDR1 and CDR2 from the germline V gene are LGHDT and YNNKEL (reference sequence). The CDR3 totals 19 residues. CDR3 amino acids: CASSQDPRVLRDSNNEQFF. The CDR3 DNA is TGTGCCAGCAGCCAAGATCCCCGGGTGCTAAGGGACAGCAACAATGAGCAGTTCTTC.

The DNA for the CDR3 is TGCGCCAGCAGCTCCGGGACAGGGTTGGAGACCCAGTACTTC. It encodes CASSSGTGLETQYF. This chain joins TRBV5-1 and TRBJ2-5; 9 bases map to TRBD1. After removal of 3 bases from V and 5 bases from J, the junction contained 5 bases not matched to a gene. This CDR3 is built from 14 residues. The germline gives CDR1 SGHRS, CDR2 YFSETQ.

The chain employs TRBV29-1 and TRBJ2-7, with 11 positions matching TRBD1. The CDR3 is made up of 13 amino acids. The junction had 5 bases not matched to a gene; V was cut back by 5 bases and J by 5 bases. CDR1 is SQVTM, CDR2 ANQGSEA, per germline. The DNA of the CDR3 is TGCAGCGTTTGGACAGGGGGCCCTAACGAGCAGTACTTC. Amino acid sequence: CSVWTGGPNEQYF.

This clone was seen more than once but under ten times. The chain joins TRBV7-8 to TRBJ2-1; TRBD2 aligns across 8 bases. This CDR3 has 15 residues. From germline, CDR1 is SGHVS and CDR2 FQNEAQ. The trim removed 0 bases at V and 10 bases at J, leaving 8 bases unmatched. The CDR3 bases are TGTGCCAGCAGCTTAGCGAGAGTATCGGGAGGGGAGCAGTTCTTC. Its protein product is CASSLARVSGGEQFF.